This T cell receptor beta chain was obtained from a study of blood T cell repertoires in COVID-19. Profiled with immunoSEQ multiplex PCR; TCRdb holds only in-frame clones, not every one. The table shows more than 10,000 clones, with over 90% occurring only once. Germline V gene lookup returns CDR1 SGHNT and CDR2 YENEEA. Trimming cost V 1 base and J 6 bases, with 10 bases left between them. This CDR3 region has 13 residues. What was sequenced was peripheral blood. The V and J genes are TRBV11-3 and TRBJ2-7; D might be TRBD2 (6 bases). This clonotype was obtained from a woman in her seventies with active COVID-19. The CDR3 DNA follows: TGTGCCAGCAGCTTAGTTGCCGGGAGCGAGCAGTACTTC. Protein sequence: CASSLVAGSEQYF.